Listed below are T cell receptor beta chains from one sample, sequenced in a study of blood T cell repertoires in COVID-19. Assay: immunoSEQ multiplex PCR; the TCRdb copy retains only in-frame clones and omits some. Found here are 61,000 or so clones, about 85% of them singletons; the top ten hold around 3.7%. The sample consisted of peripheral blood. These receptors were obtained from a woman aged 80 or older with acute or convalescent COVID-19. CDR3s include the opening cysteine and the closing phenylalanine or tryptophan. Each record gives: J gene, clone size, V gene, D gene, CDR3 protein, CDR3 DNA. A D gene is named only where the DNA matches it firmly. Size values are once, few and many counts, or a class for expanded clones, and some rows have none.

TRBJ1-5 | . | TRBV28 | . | CASSLSGYNQPQHF | TGTGCCAGCAGTTTATCGGGTTACAATCAGCCCCAGCATTTT
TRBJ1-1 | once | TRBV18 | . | CASSRQVNTEAFF | TGTGCCAGCTCACGACAGGTGAACACTGAAGCTTTCTTT
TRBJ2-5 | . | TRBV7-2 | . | CASSLARAPTEQYF | TGTGCCAGCAGCTTAGCTAGGGCGCCGACAGAGCAGTACTTC
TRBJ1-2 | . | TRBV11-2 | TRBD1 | CASSLQGAQYLKYGYTF | TGTGCCAGCAGTTTACAGGGGGCGCAGTACCTTAAGTATGGCTACACCTTC
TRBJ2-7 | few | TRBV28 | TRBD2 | CASSVPGGPYEQYF | TGTGCCAGCAGTGTCCCGGGGGGGCCGTACGAGCAGTACTTC
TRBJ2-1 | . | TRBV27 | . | CASSQEGGKQFF | TGTGCCAGCAGCCAAGAGGGGGGGAAGCAGTTCTTC
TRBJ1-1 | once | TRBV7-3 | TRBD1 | CASSPGQGERGRTEAFF | TGTGCCAGCAGCCCGGGACAGGGAGAGAGAGGTAGGACTGAAGCTTTCTTT
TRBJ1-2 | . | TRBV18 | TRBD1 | CASSPPTGGAGGYTF | TGTGCCAGCTCACCACCCACAGGGGGCGCGGGAGGCTACACCTTC
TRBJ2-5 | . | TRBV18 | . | CASSKNSYQETQYF | TGTGCCAGCTCAAAAAACAGTTACCAAGAGACCCAGTACTTC
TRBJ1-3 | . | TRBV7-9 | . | CASSSPDGRHGNTIYF | TGTGCCAGCAGCTCACCCGACGGGAGGCATGGAAACACCATATATTTT
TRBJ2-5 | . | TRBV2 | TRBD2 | CASNGGVEQTQYF | TGTGCCAGCAATGGGGGGGTCGAACAGACCCAGTACTTC
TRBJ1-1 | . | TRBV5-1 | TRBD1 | CASSGGQGWDTEAFF | TGCGCCAGCAGCGGAGGACAGGGGTGGGACACTGAAGCTTTCTTT
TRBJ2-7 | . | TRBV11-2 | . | CASSSALAAEIPYEQYF | TGTGCCAGCAGCTCGGCCCTTGCAGCGGAGATCCCCTACGAGCAGTACTTC
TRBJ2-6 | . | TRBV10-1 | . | CASSHGTTGANVLTF | TGCGCCAGCAGTCATGGGACAACTGGGGCCAACGTCCTGACTTTC
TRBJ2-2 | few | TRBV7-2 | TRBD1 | CASSPRTGGVTGELFF | TGTGCCAGCAGCCCGAGGACAGGGGGCGTCACCGGGGAGCTGTTTTTT
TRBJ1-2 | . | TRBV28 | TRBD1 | CASSPPGGWGYTF | TGTGCCAGCAGTCCCCCAGGGGGCTGGGGCTACACCTTC
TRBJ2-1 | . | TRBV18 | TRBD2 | CASSPPSGGSYNEQFF | TGTGCCAGCTCACCACCAAGCGGGGGCTCCTACAATGAGCAGTTCTTC
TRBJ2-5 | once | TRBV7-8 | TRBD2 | CASSLESAGEGETQYF | TGTGCCAGCAGCTTAGAATCGGCGGGAGAGGGGGAGACCCAGTACTTC
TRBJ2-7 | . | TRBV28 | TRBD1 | CASSLYLIRGPPYEQYF | TGTGCCAGCAGTTTATACTTGATAAGGGGGCCTCCTTACGAGCAGTACTTC
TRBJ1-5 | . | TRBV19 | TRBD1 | CASRGQGRPQHF | TGTGCCAGTAGGGGACAGGGGCGGCCCCAGCATTTT
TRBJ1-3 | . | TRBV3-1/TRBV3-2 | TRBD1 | CASSQTGQSGNTIYF | TGTGCCAGCAGCCAGACAGGGCAATCTGGAAACACCATATATTTT
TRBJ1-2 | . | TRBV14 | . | CASSQDTWSDGYTF | TGTGCCAGCAGCCAAGACACATGGAGCGACGGCTACACCTTC
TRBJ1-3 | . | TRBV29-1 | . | CSVEGGNTIYF | TGCAGCGTTGAGGGCGGGAACACCATATATTTT
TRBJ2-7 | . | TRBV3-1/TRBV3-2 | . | CASSQAINGAYEQYF | TGTGCCAGCAGCCAAGCGATAAACGGGGCCTACGAGCAGTACTTC
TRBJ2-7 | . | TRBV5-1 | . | CASSLATGRSYEQYF | TGCGCCAGCAGCTTGGCGACAGGCCGCTCCTACGAGCAGTACTTC
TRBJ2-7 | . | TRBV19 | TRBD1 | CASSLSGQGSAIPYEQYF | TGTGCCAGTAGTCTCTCGGGACAGGGGAGTGCCATCCCCTACGAGCAGTACTTC
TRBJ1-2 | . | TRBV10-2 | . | CASNHVGAAAGYTF | TGCGCCAGCAACCATGTAGGGGCAGCTGCTGGCTACACCTTC
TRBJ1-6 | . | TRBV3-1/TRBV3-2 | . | CASSRQGIGSPLHF | TGTGCCAGCAGCCGGCAGGGGATAGGATCACCCCTCCACTTT
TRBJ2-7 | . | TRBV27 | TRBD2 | CASSLGLAGFTYEQYF | TGTGCCAGCAGTTTGGGTCTAGCGGGTTTCACCTACGAGCAGTACTTC
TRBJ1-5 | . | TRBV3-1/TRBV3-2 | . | CASSPGGGAPGQPQHF | TGTGCCAGCAGCCCCGGAGGGGGGGCGCCTGGTCAGCCCCAGCATTTT
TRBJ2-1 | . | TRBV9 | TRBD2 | CASSLGGSGSGDEQFF | TGTGCCAGCAGCCTAGGGGGTAGCGGGAGTGGTGATGAGCAGTTCTTC
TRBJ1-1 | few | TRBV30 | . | CAWQTGTGEAFF | TGTGCCTGGCAAACAGGGACGGGTGAAGCTTTCTTT
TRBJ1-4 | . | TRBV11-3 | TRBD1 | CASSLVGTGAEKLFF | TGTGCCAGCAGCTTAGTTGGGACAGGGGCTGAAAAACTGTTTTTT
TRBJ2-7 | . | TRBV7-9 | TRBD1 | CASSLQGVEQYF | TGTGCCAGCAGCCTACAGGGGGTCGAGCAGTACTTC
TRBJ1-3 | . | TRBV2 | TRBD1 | CASSNDRASSGNTIYF | TGTGCCAGCAGTAATGACAGGGCTAGCTCTGGAAACACCATATATTTT
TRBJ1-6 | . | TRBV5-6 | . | CASSLRGLRVNSPLHF | TGTGCCAGCAGCTTGCGGGGGTTGAGGGTAAATTCACCCCTCCACTTT
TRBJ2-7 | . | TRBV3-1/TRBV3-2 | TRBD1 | CASSQGLGQGYEQYF | TGTGCCAGCAGCCAAGGGCTGGGACAGGGCTACGAGCAGTACTTC
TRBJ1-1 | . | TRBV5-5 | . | CASKSYGESTEAFF | TGTGCCAGCAAGTCGTACGGGGAGAGTACTGAAGCTTTCTTT
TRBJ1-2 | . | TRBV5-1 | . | CASSLDYLGYTF | TGCGCCAGCAGCTTGGACTATCTGGGCTACACCTTC
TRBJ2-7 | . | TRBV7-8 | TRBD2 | CASSFALGEGSYEQYF | TGTGCCAGCAGCTTCGCCTTAGGGGAGGGTTCCTACGAGCAGTACTTC
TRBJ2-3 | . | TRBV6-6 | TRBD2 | CASSLLISGISTDTQYF | TGTGCCAGCAGTCTCCTCATTAGCGGGATTAGCACAGATACGCAGTATTTT
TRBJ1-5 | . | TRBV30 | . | CAWSARGDQPQHF | TGTGCCTGGAGTGCTCGGGGAGATCAGCCCCAGCATTTT